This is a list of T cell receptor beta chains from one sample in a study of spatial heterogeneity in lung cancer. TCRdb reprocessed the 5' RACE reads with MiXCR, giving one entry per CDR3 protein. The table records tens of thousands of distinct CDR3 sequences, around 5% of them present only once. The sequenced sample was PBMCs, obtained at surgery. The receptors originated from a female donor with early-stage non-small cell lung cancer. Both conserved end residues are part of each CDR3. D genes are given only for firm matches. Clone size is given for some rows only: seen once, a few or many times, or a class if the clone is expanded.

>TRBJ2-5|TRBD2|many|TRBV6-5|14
TGTGCCAGCCGGACTAGCGGGGGTCAAGAGACCCAGTACTTC
CASRTSGGQETQYF
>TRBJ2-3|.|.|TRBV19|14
TGTGCCAGTAGTACTCGCGGTGGGACAGATACGCAGTATTTT
CASSTRGGTDTQYF
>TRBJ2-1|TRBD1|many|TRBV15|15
TGTGCCACCAGCAGAGGCCGACAGGGGAACAATGAGCAGTTCTTC
CATSRGRQGNNEQFF
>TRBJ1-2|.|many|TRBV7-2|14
TGTGCCAGCAGCTTAGGGTGGGGAAACTATGGCTACACCTTC
CASSLGWGNYGYTF
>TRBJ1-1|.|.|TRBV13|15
TGTGCCAGCAGCGAACAGGGAGAGGGGGACACTGAAGCTTTCTTT
CASSEQGEGDTEAFF
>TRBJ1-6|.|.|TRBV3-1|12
TGTGCCAGCAGCCATAGTGGTTCACCCCTCCACTTT
CASSHSGSPLHF
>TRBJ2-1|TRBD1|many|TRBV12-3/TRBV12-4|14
TGTGCCAGCAGCAAACAGGGGCCCTACAATGAGCAGTTCTTC
CASSKQGPYNEQFF
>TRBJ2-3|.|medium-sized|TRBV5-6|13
TGTGCCAGCAGCTTGGGTAGCACAGATACGCAGTATTTT
CASSLGSTDTQYF
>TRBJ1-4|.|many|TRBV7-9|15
TGTGCCAGCAGCTTAGCGGCCAAAAACAATGAAAAACTGTTTTTT
CASSLAAKNNEKLFF
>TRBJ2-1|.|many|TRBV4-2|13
TGTGCCAGCAGCCTCTACGTTACACTTGAGCAGTTCTTC
CASSLYVTLEQFF
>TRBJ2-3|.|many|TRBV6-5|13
TGTGCCAGCAGTACAAACAGGGTAGATACGCAGTATTTT
CASSTNRVDTQYF
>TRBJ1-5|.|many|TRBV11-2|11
TGTGCCAGCAGCACCCGGCCGGCCCAGCATTTT
CASSTRPAQHF
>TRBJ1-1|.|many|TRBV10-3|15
TGTGCCATCAGTGAGTCAACAGGGAGGAACACTGAAGCTTTCTTT
CAISESTGRNTEAFF
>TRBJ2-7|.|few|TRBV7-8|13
TGTGCCAGCAGCTTAGTCCGTCAACTTGAGCAGTACTTC
CASSLVRQLEQYF
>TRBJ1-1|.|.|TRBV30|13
TGTGCCTGGAGTACAGGGTTGGACACTGAAGCTTTCTTT
CAWSTGLDTEAFF
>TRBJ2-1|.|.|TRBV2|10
TGTGCCAGCAGTGAAGTTGAGCAGTTCTTC
CASSEVEQFF
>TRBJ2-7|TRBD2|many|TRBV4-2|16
TGTGCCAGCAGCCAATCCAGCGGGGGGACTTCCTACGAGCAGTACTTC
CASSQSSGGTSYEQYF
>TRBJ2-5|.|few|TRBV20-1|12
TGCAGTGCTCCCGACTTCCAAGAGACCCAGTACTTC
CSAPDFQETQYF
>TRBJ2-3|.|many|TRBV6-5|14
TGTGCCAGCAGTTACGGGCTAGCTGAGGGTACGCAGTATTTT
CASSYGLAEGTQYF
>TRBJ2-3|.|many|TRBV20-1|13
TGCGTGGTAATTGGACCCGATACAGATACGCAGTATTTT
CVVIGPDTDTQYF